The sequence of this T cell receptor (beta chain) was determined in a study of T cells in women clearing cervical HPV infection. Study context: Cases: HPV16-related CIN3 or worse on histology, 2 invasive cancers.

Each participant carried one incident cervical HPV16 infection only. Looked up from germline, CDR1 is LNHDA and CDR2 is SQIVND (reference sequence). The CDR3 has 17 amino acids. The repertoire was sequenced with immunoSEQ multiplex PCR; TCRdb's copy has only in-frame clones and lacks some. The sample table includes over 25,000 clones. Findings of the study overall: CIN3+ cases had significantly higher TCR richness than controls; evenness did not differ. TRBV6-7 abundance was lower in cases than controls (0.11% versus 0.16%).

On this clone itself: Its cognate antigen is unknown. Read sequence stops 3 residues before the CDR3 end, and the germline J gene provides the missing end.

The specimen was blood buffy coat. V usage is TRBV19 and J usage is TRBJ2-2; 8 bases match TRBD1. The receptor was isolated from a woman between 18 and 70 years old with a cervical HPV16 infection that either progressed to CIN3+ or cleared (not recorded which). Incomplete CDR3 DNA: TGTGCCAGTAGTATAGTATGGACAGGGTTCTTGTTTGAAAAG. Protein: CASSIVWTGFLFEK. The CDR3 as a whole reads CASSIVWTGFLFEKLFF.